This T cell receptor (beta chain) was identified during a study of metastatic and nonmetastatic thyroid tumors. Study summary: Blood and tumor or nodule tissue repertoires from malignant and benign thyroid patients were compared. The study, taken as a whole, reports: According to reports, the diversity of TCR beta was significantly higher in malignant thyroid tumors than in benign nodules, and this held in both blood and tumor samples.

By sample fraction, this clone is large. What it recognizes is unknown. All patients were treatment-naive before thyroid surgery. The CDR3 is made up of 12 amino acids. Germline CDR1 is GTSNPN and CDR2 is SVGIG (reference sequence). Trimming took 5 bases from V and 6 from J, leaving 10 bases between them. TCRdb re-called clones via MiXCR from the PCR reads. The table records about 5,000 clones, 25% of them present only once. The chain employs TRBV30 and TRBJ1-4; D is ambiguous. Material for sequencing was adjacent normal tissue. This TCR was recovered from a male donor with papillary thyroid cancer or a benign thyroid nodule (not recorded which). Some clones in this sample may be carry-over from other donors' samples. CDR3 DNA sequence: TGTGCCTGGCAGGACTCGGATGAAAAACTGTTTTTT. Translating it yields CAWQDSDEKLFF.